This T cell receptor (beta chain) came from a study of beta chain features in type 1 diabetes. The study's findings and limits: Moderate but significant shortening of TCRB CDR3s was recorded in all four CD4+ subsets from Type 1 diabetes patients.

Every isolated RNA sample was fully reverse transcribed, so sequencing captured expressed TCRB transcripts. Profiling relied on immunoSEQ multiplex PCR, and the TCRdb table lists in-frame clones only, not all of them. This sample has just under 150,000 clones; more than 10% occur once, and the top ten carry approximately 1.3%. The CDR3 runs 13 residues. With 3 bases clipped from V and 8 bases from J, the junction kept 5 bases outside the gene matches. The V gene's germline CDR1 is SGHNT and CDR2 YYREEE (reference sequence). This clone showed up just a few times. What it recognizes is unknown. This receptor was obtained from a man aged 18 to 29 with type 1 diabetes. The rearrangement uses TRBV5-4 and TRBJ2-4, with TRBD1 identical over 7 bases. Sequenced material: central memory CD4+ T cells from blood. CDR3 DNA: TGTGCCAGCAGCTCGACAGGGTCGGACATTCAGTACTTC. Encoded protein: CASSSTGSDIQYF.